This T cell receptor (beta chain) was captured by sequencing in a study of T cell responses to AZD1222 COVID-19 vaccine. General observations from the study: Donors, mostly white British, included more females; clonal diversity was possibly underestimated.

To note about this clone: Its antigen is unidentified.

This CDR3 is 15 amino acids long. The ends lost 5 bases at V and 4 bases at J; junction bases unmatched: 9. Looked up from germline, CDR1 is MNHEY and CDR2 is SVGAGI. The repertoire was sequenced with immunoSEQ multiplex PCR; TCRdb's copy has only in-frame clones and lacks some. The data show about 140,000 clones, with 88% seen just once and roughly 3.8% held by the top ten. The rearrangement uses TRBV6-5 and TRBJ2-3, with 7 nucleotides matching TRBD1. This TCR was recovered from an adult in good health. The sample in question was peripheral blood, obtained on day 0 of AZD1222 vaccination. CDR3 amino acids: CASSTTGDGADTQYF. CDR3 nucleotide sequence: TGTGCCAGCAGTACTACAGGGGATGGGGCAGATACGCAGTATTTT.